This TCR beta chain was sequenced for a study of breast tumors, draining lymph nodes, adjacent tissues listed by TCRdb under 2016. Study-wide context: TCR beta repertoires were compared across tumor, adjacent nontumor tissue and axillary lymph nodes obtained from breast cancer patients. In human breast cancer, the study set out to assess how tumor, surrounding tissue and draining lymph node repertoires relate to one another and whether T cells might be exchanged between them. Broad study findings and their caveats: Tumor and nontumor tissue repertoires were found to be significantly more similar in luminal-like than in basal-like breast cancer. The data were considered consistent with the idea that most tumor T cells come from the lymph node and then expand in tumor tissue. The study presented the conclusion that tumor T cells originate in lymph nodes as consistent with a hypothesis, not as something directly demonstrated. T-cell repertoire diversity in tumors was found to be lower than in lymph nodes but higher than in nontumor tissue, and preferential V and J gene usage was observed.

CDR1 and CDR2 were assigned from the germline V gene (reference sequence) as MNHEY and SMNVEV. Inclusive of the bounding cysteine and phenylalanine, the CDR3 is 16 residues long. CDR3 DNA is the only sequence kept; it has 48 bases, read in frame from the first base. Unmatched junction bases come to 13, with V trimmed by 6 bases and J by 4 bases. Lymph node samples were obtained from the axillary draining lymph nodes of breast cancer patients. Sequencing used an Illumina HiSeq 2000. Multiplex PCR amplification was used to generate the TCR beta chain libraries. The amplified TCR beta chain products were analyzed by high-throughput sequencing. TCRdb applied fastp at Q25 and MiXCR to the public reads, then kept only in-frame beta chains. Rows with a matching CDR3 protein are joined into one entry that keeps the most common DNA and genes. For this sample the table gives roughly 260,000 distinct CDR3 sequences, of which 30% to 35% were detected only once. The ten largest clones represent 0.85% to 1.3% of the sample.

About this clonotype itself: Its antigen is still unknown. A much larger clone differs from this one at a single base, so this may be a read error.

This receptor chain uses TRBV27 and TRBJ2-3, with 7 central nucleotides matching TRBD2. Specimen: axillary lymph node tissue. The clonotype was recovered from a female donor with breast cancer. Some clones in this sample may be carry-over from other donors' samples. This receptor has the CDR3 CASRPWGGDGADTQYF. The DNA sequence is as follows: TGTGCCAGCAGACCATGGGGGGGGGACGGCGCAGATACGCAGTATTTT.